Listed below are T cell receptor beta chains from one sample, sequenced in a study of blood T cell repertoires in COVID-19. Only in-frame clones appear in the TCRdb table, and some are missing; sequencing was by immunoSEQ multiplex PCR. This table has some 170,000 clones, 75% to 80% appearing once. The specimen was peripheral blood. The source of these receptors is a woman in her seventies with acute or convalescent COVID-19. CDR3s include the opening cysteine and the closing phenylalanine or tryptophan. Fields, in order: clone size, CDR3 length, D gene, J gene, V gene, CDR3 DNA, CDR3 protein. D genes are given only for firm matches. The listing skips clone size in some rows; elsewhere it reads once, few, many or a size class.

size: .; length: 14; D: .; J: TRBJ2-7; V: TRBV6-1; DNA: TGTGCCAGCAGTGAGGTCTGGCAGGACTACGAGCAGTACTTC; CDR3: CASSEVWQDYEQYF
size: .; length: 13; D: TRBD1; J: TRBJ1-1; V: TRBV11-3; DNA: TGTGCCAGCAGCTTAGCAGGGGGGACTGAAGCTTTCTTT; CDR3: CASSLAGGTEAFF
size: once; length: 12; D: .; J: TRBJ1-3; V: TRBV12-3/TRBV12-4; DNA: TGTGCCAGCAGTTTAGCCGGACAGATAATATATTTT; CDR3: CASSLAGQIIYF
size: .; length: 14; D: .; J: TRBJ1-2; V: TRBV30; DNA: TGTGCCTGGAGTGAGAGGGCTATGGCTGGGGGCTACACCTTC; CDR3: CAWSERAMAGGYTF
size: .; length: 14; D: .; J: TRBJ1-1; V: TRBV10-3; DNA: TGTGCCATCAGCTGGTCAGGGATTGACACTGAAGCTTTCTTT; CDR3: CAISWSGIDTEAFF
size: .; length: 14; D: TRBD1; J: TRBJ2-7; V: TRBV5-6; DNA: TGTGCCAGCAGCCCCTCAGGGGGTCTTAACGAGCAGTACTTC; CDR3: CASSPSGGLNEQYF
size: .; length: 16; D: TRBD1; J: TRBJ2-5; V: TRBV24-1; DNA: TGTGCCACCAGTGATTTAGGAACAGGGGGCATGGAGACCCAGTACTTC; CDR3: CATSDLGTGGMETQYF
size: .; length: 15; D: TRBD1; J: TRBJ1-2; V: TRBV3-1/TRBV3-2; DNA: TGTGCCAGCAGCCAAGAAGGGACAGGGAGCTATGGCTACACCTTC; CDR3: CASSQEGTGSYGYTF
size: .; length: 14; D: .; J: TRBJ2-1; V: TRBV3-1/TRBV3-2; DNA: TGTGCCAGCAGCCAAAGATCCGGCTACAATGAGCAGTTCTTC; CDR3: CASSQRSGYNEQFF
size: .; length: 13; D: TRBD1; J: TRBJ1-1; V: TRBV10-3; DNA: TGTGCCATCAGGGGACAGGGGGCGGCGGAAGCTTTCTTT; CDR3: CAIRGQGAAEAFF